The sequence of this T cell receptor (beta chain) was determined in a study of prognosis after radiotherapy for stage I lung cancer. Overall study: The non-small cell lung cancer patients were all regarded as unsuitable for surgery on medical grounds. Stereotactic body radiotherapy was given without concurrent therapy, and no patient received both at once. General observations from the study: The way patients used TRBV and TRBJ genes reportedly differed depending on whether they had metastases. Unique TCR clone counts went down once patients had stereotactic body radiation therapy, median about 10,000 versus 6,900.

By its share, this clonotype is medium-sized. Its antigen is not known. V was shortened by 4 bases and J by 4 bases, with 16 bases between the two germline ends. CDR3 length: 15 amino acids. CDR1 and CDR2 (germline): MNHEY, SVGAGI. It was by two-round multiplex PCR that TCR beta CDR3 was amplified from genomic DNA. The use of primers specific to each TRBV and TRBJ gene characterized first-round PCR. TCRdb analysed the multiplex PCR reads with MiXCR anew, one entry per CDR3 protein. The sample lists roughly 13,000 distinct CDR3 sequences, 45% to 50% occurring once. The TCR sequence derives from a donor aged 50 or older with non-small cell lung cancer. This specimen was PBMCs, taken before or after stereotactic body radiation therapy (not recorded which). The rearrangement links TRBV6-5 to TRBJ1-2; D unresolved. This CDR3 is CASSLDGGRPYGYTF. The CDR3 DNA reads TGTGCCAGCAGTTTGGATGGAGGAAGACCCTATGGCTACACCTTC.